The sequence of this TCR beta chain was determined in a study of blood T cell repertoires in COVID-19. The method was immunoSEQ multiplex PCR; TCRdb's version includes in-frame clones alone and lacks a portion of them. This sample has roughly 200,000 clones, with approximately 81% found just once. The germline gives CDR1 MGHRA, CDR2 YSYEKL. This CDR3 is 16 amino acids long. V gave up 3 bases and J gave up 0 bases, with 12 bases separating them. The receptor comes from a woman aged 80 or over with acute or convalescent COVID-19. Sequencing input: peripheral blood. V and J are TRBV4-1 and TRBJ1-5; the D gene is possibly TRBD1 (6 bases). The CDR3 is CASSQWGGDSNQPQHF. The CDR3, as DNA: TGCGCCAGCAGCCAGTGGGGGGGCGATAGCAATCAGCCCCAGCATTTT.